This T cell receptor (beta chain) was recorded in a study of blood T cell repertoires in COVID-19. Under the authors' procedure: Using reference gene primer amplification, nucleated cell counts were estimated. TCRdb's copy holds only in-frame clones and misses some; the assay was immunoSEQ multiplex PCR. D and trimming were read from the DNA, whereas the V and J calls and clone size are those reported in that table. The sample includes some 250,000 clones, approximately 81% of them seen just once. Germline V gene lookup returns CDR1 MNHEY and CDR2 SVGAGI. J lost 9 bases, V lost 6 bases, and 5 bases had no gene match. CDR3 length: 13 residues.

This TCR was recovered from a woman of 80 years or more with acute or convalescent COVID-19. The chain has TRBV6-5 and TRBJ1-5; 10 bases are a match to TRBD1. Sequenced input: peripheral blood. CDR3 nucleotides: TGTGCCAGCAGACCGGGACAGGGGAGGCCCCAGCATTTT. Its protein is CASRPGQGRPQHF.